Given below is one TCR beta chain in context. There are many counts of this clonotype. Its recognized antigen is unknown. The sample holds no much larger clone one base away, and base qualities are not on file. This sample was included in a study of response to subunit inactivated influenza vaccine (dated by TCRdb to 2017 to 2018). Regarding the research as a whole: Deep quantitative T cell receptor repertoire profiling was used in the study to track responses to a trivalent subunit inactivated influenza vaccine. Study-level results and caveats: The authors suggested that each seasonal influenza vaccination may recruit only a limited number of new T cells.

The receptor library was made with RT-PCR. Sequenced using an Illumina HiSeq 2500. Clones were called with MiXCR by TCRdb after fastp trimmed the public reads at Q25, and only in-frame beta chains were retained. CDR3 protein sequences are deduplicated, and each keeps its most common genes and DNA. Here the sample has around 600,000 distinct CDR3 sequences; approximately 10% occur a single time. The top ten hold 11% of the sample. V is shortened by 1 base, J by 2 bases, and the region joining them spans 10 bases. The germline V gene (reference sequence) supplies CDR1 DFQATT and CDR2 SNEGSKA. The CDR3 runs 14 residues from the cysteine to the phenylalanine. The kept DNA is CDR3 alone, 42 bases in frame from the first base. These data are also associated with another study on T cells expressing NK-cell markers. From that second study: The TCR beta cDNA libraries were made using 5'RACE template switching, a step that added both a universal primer site and unique molecular identifiers. Fewer than ten donors provided sorted CD3+CD56+NKG2C+, CD3+CD56+NKG2C- and CD3+CD56-NKG2C+ T-cell subsets, whose TCR beta-chain repertoires were profiled. Seven of the eight sequenced donors were HCMV-seropositive and one was HCMV-seronegative. In several experiments an anti-gammadeltaTCR antibody was added to restrict sorting to alphabetaTCR-expressing T cells. In more than five donors, the dominant CD3+CD56+NKG2C+ clonotypes ranked among the top 10 CD8+ clonotypes, making up about 1.0-7.5% of CD8+ T cells. Those dominant clonotypes were again the most abundant among CD3+CD56-NKG2C+ cells in a handful of donors, at about 25-60.1%. It remained unclear whether the expanded NKG2C-expressing T cell clones were specific for HCMV antigens. The study sequenced eight donors, all healthy volunteers chosen at random: three men and five women. A commercial ELISA kit detecting HCMV-specific IgG in serum was used to determine HCMV serostatus. Peripheral blood mononuclear cells were isolated from blood by Ficoll density gradient centrifugation. Bulk peripheral blood T-cell repertoires were additionally sequenced from unsorted PBMC for six donors. cDNA synthesis was primed from the TCR beta constant segment and was followed by two successive PCR amplification steps. Sequencing of the libraries produced 2 x 150 bp reads on Illumina HiSeq 2000/2500, MiSeq or NextSeq. MIGEC was used to demultiplex reads and group the reads by UMI, and MiTCR was used to assemble and quantify clonotypes. To exclude erroneous sequences, only TCR cDNA sequences supported by at least two reads were retained. The tcR package was used for downstream repertoire analysis, and clonotypes were matched across fractions by CDR3 nucleotide sequence plus V segment. VDJmatch was used to annotate antigen specificity against VDJdb, with one amino acid substitution allowed in CDR3.

The TCR originated in a man aged 50 to 60 who received an inactivated influenza vaccine. Donor details come from another sample of the same person, matched by shared clones. Sequenced here: PBMCs from blood, sampled on the day of vaccination. The V and J genes are TRBV20-1 and TRBJ2-3; there is no confident call for the D gene. The DNA is as follows: TGCAGTGCTAGAGTCCACACTTTCACAGATACGCAGTATTTT. It encodes CSARVHTFTDTQYF.